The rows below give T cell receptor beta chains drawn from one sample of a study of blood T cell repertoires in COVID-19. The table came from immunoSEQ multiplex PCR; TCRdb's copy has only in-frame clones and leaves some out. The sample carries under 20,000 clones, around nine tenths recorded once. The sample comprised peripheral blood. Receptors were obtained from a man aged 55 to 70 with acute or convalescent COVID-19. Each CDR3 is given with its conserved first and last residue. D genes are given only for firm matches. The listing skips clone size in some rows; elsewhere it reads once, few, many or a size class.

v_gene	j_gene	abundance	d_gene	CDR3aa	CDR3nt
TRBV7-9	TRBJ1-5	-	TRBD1	CASGQGGQPQHF	TGTGCCAGCGGACAGGGCGGCCAGCCCCAGCATTTT
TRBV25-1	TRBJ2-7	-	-	CASSRGAGGFIEQYF	TGTGCCAGCAGTCGGGGGGCAGGAGGGTTCATCGAGCAGTACTTC
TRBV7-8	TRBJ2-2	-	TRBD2	CASSMNTGLAGGGELFF	TGTGCCAGCAGCATGAACACTGGACTAGCGGGAGGCGGGGAGCTGTTTTTT
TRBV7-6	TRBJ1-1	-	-	CASSLGGGAHTEAFF	TGTGCCAGCAGCTTAGGAGGCGGGGCCCACACTGAAGCTTTCTTT
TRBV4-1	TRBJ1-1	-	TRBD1	CASSQERTGEAFF	TGCGCCAGCAGCCAAGAGAGGACAGGGGAAGCTTTCTTT
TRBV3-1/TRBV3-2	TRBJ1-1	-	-	CASSQDWAGEAFF	TGTGCCAGCAGCCAAGATTGGGCAGGGGAAGCTTTCTTT
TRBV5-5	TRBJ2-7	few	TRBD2	CASSTWGGLEQYF	TGTGCCAGCAGCACATGGGGGGGATTGGAGCAGTACTTC
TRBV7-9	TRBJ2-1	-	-	CASSLSTRSGVNEQFF	TGTGCCAGCAGCTTATCAACGCGGAGTGGAGTGAATGAGCAGTTCTTC
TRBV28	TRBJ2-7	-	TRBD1	CASSLYGTVYEQYF	TGTGCCAGCAGTTTATATGGGACAGTCTACGAGCAGTACTTC
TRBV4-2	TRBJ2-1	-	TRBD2	CASRLLAGAYNEQFF	TGTGCCAGCAGGCTACTAGCGGGAGCCTACAATGAGCAGTTCTTC
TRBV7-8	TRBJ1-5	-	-	CASSLVGSPYSNQPQHF	TGTGCCAGCAGCTTAGTGGGCTCCCCTTATAGCAATCAGCCCCAGCATTTT
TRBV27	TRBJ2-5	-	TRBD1	CASSFARGQGGISRETQYF	TGTGCCAGCAGTTTTGCACGAGGACAGGGAGGTATCTCGCGCGAGACCCAGTACTTC
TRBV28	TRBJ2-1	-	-	CASSTTGGGRNEQFF	TGTGCCAGCAGTACCACAGGGGGGGGTAGGAATGAGCAGTTCTTC
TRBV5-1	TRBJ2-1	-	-	CASSFRSGGDNEQFF	TGCGCCAGCAGCTTCAGATCAGGAGGGGACAATGAGCAGTTCTTC
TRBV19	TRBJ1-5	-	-	CASSRGRSNQPQHF	TGTGCCAGTAGTCGGGGTAGGAGCAATCAGCCCCAGCATTTT
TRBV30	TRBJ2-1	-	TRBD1	CAWSKGDRDYNEQFF	TGTGCCTGGAGTAAGGGGGACAGGGACTACAATGAGCAGTTCTTC
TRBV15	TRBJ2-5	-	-	CATSRIAGETQYF	TGTGCCACCAGCAGGATCGCGGGGGAGACCCAGTACTTC
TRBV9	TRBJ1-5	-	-	CASSVGVAGDVTQHF	TGTGCCAGCAGCGTAGGGGTGGCAGGGGACGTGACCCAGCATTTT
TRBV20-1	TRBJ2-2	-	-	CSASPGAGTGELFF	TGCAGTGCTAGTCCGGGAGCAGGCACCGGGGAGCTGTTTTTT
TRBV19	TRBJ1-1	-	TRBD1	CASGYQGAGGTEAFF	TGTGCCAGTGGGTACCAGGGGGCCGGGGGCACTGAAGCTTTCTTT
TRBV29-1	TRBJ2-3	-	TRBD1	CSTGQGSSTDTQYF	TGCAGCACGGGACAGGGGAGCAGCACAGATACGCAGTATTTT
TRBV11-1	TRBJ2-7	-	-	CASSFGELYEQYF	TGTGCCAGCAGCTTTGGAGAACTCTACGAGCAGTACTTC
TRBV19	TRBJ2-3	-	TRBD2	CASKTSGSDTQYF	TGTGCTTCAAAGACTAGCGGGAGTGATACGCAGTATTTT
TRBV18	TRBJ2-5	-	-	CASSLQGETQYF	TGTGCCAGCTCACTGCAGGGAGAGACCCAGTACTTC
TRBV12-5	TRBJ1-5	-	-	CASGLTGMSNQPQHF	TGTGCTAGTGGTTTAACAGGGATGAGCAATCAGCCCCAGCATTTT
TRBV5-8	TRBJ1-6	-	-	CASSLRQIRTPLHF	TGTGCCAGCAGCTTGCGCCAGATCAGGACACCCCTCCACTTT
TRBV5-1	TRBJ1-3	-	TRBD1	CASSWDDRGRTGNTIYF	TGCGCCAGCAGCTGGGACGACAGGGGTAGGACTGGAAACACCATATATTTT
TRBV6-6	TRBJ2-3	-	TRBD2	CASALAGADTQYF	TGTGCCAGCGCTCTAGCGGGCGCAGATACGCAGTATTTT
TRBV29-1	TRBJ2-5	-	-	CSVGGEDGHQETQYF	TGCAGCGTTGGGGGGGAGGACGGTCACCAAGAGACCCAGTACTTC
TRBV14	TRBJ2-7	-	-	CASSQGDKFYEEQYF	TGTGCCAGCAGCCAAGGAGACAAATTCTACGAAGAGCAGTACTTC
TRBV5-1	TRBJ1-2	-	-	CASSLEAGRKGYGYTF	TGCGCCAGCAGCTTGGAGGCGGGGCGGAAGGGCTATGGCTACACCTTC
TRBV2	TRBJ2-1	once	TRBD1	CASSPRDRGLGEQFF	TGTGCCAGCAGTCCACGGGACAGGGGACTGGGAGAGCAGTTCTTC
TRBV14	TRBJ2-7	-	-	CASSPLGVFGNEQYF	TGTGCCAGCAGCCCTTTGGGAGTCTTCGGGAACGAGCAGTACTTC
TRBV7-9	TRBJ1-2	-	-	CASLTEGNYGYTF	TGTGCCAGCCTGACGGAGGGTAACTATGGCTACACCTTC
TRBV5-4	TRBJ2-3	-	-	CASSLATDTQYF	TGTGCCAGCAGCTTGGCAACAGATACGCAGTATTTT
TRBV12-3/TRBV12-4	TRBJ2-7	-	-	CASRRGGYEQYF	TGTGCCAGCAGGAGGGGAGGCTACGAGCAGTACTTC
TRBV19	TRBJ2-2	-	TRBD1	CASSSTGTVSGELFF	TGTGCCAGTAGTTCCACCGGGACAGTGAGCGGGGAGCTGTTTTTT
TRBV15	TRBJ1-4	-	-	CATSTGDRGKLFF	TGTGCCACCAGCACTGGCGATCGGGGAAAACTGTTTTTT
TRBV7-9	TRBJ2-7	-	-	CASSLRQVYEQYF	TGTGCCAGCAGCTTGCGACAGGTCTACGAGCAGTACTTC
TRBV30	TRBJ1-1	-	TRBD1	CAWGRQGVTEAFF	TGTGCCTGGGGGAGACAGGGGGTCACTGAAGCTTTCTTT
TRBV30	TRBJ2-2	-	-	CASTDTGELFF	TGTGCCTCCACGGACACCGGGGAGCTGTTTTTT
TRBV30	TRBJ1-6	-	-	CAWSVDSNTWNSPLHF	TGTGCCTGGAGTGTAGACTCGAATACGTGGAATTCACCCCTCCACTTT
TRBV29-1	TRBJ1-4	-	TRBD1	CSVEDREKLFF	TGCAGCGTTGAGGACAGGGAGAAACTGTTTTTT
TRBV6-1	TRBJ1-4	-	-	CASSEGGAANEKLFF	TGTGCCAGCAGTGAAGGGGGCGCGGCTAATGAAAAACTGTTTTTT
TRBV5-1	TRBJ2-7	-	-	CASWEGDGVYEQYF	TGCGCCAGCTGGGAGGGGGATGGCGTCTACGAGCAGTACTTC
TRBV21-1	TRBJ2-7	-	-	CASNPHPLRELYEQYF	TGTGCCAGCAACCCACACCCGTTGAGGGAGCTCTACGAGCAGTACTTC
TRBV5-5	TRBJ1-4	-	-	CASSLTDEKLFF	TGTGCCAGCAGCTTGACAGATGAAAAACTGTTTTTT
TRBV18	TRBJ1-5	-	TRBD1	CASSSPGQGVTEPQHF	TGTGCCAGCTCATCTCCGGGACAGGGGGTTACGGAGCCCCAGCATTTT
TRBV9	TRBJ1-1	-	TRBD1	CASSSGTGNTEAFF	TGTGCCAGCAGCTCTGGGACAGGGAACACTGAAGCTTTCTTT
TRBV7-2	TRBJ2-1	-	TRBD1	CASSVRAGGSYEQFF	TGTGCCAGCAGCGTCCGGGCAGGGGGCAGCTATGAGCAGTTCTTC
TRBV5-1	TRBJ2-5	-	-	CASSLQGRGEETQYF	TGCGCCAGCAGCTTGCAGGGGAGAGGGGAGGAGACCCAGTACTTC
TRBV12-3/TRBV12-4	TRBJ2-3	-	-	CASSSGDTQYF	TGTGCCAGCAGTTCCGGAGATACGCAGTATTTT
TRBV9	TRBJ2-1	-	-	CASSASGTLDNEQFF	TGTGCCAGCAGCGCGTCCGGGACTCTGGACAATGAGCAGTTCTTC
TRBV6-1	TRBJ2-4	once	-	CASSAASGISKNIQYF	TGTGCCAGCAGTGCGGCCTCAGGGATATCCAAAAACATTCAGTACTTC
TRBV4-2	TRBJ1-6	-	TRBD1	CASSPRDRNSPLHF	TGTGCCAGCAGCCCACGGGACAGAAATTCACCCCTCCACTTT
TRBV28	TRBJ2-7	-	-	CASSLRGGLFYEQYF	TGTGCCAGCAGTTTAAGGGGCGGTCTTTTCTACGAGCAGTACTTC
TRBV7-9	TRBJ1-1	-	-	CASRPTGTANTEAFF	TGTGCCAGCAGGCCAACAGGGACGGCGAACACTGAAGCTTTCTTT
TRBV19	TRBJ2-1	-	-	CASSPPDSSYNEQFF	TGTGCCAGTAGTCCCCCGGACAGCTCCTACAATGAGCAGTTCTTC
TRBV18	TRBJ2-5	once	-	CASSPRPGGGETQYF	TGTGCCAGCTCACCACGACCAGGAGGAGGGGAGACCCAGTACTTC